Following are 7 T cell receptor beta chains from one sample sequenced in a study of blood T cell repertoires in COVID-19. Sequencing used immunoSEQ multiplex PCR; TCRdb keeps in-frame clones, though not all of them. The table has over 110,000 clones, 75% to 90% seen once. Sample: PBMCs or T cells enriched from blood (not recorded which). These receptors were taken from a man in his fifties or sixties in a cohort exposed to, infected with or recovered from COVID-19 (not recorded which).

The chain employs TRBV28 and TRBJ2-3; possible D gene TRBD2, 5 bases. The V gene lost 3 bases and the J gene lost 6 bases, with 16 bases spanning the gap. Germline lookup yields CDR1 MDHEN and CDR2 SYDVKM. The CDR3 runs 15 residues. The CDR3 loop reads CASSFGLAERDTQYF. CDR3 in DNA: TGTGCCAGCAGTTTCGGACTGGCCGAAAGGGATACGCAGTATTTT.

The V call is TRBV4-3, the J call TRBJ1-1; 9 positions match TRBD1. CDR1 LGHNA and CDR2 YSLEER come from the germline V gene. This CDR3 is 15 amino acids long. With 3 bases clipped from V and 4 bases from J, the junction kept 6 bases outside the gene matches. The CDR3 sequence is CASSQDRGSATEAFF. The CDR3, as DNA: TGCGCCAGCAGCCAGGACAGGGGTTCTGCCACTGAAGCTTTCTTT.

This clone has just one count. This rearrangement joins TRBV7-8 to TRBJ2-7; TRBD2 is a possible D gene (5 bases). The CDR3 runs to 14 residues. Germline V gene lookup returns CDR1 SGHVS and CDR2 FQNEAQ. Trimming took 2 bases from V and 3 from J, leaving 11 bases between them. The DNA for the CDR3 is TGTGCCAGCAGCTTATATCCGGGGTTCTACGAGCAGTACTTC. It is translated as CASSLYPGFYEQYF.

The chain links TRBV27 to TRBJ1-1, with 9 nucleotides matching TRBD1. The CDR3 is 17 residues long. Germline-derived CDR1 and CDR2 are MNHEY and SMNVEV (reference sequence). Unmatched junction bases numbered 10, after V lost 5 bases and J lost 0 bases. For the CDR3, the DNA is TGTGCCAGCAGTGCCCCGACAGGGGGAGTAATGAACACTGAAGCTTTCTTT. Its translation is CASSAPTGGVMNTEAFF.

The chain uses TRBV30 and TRBJ2-5; possibly TRBD2 for D (6 bases). The CDR3 consists of 16 residues. V was trimmed by 2 bases and J by 1 base, leaving 17 bases between them. The germline V gene encodes CDR1 GTSNPN and CDR2 SVGIG (reference sequence). The CDR3 region is CAWSPSAGRIQETQYF. CDR3 nucleotides: TGTGCCTGGAGTCCCTCTGCTGGGAGGATCCAAGAGACCCAGTACTTC.

The chain uses TRBV21-1 and TRBJ1-6; the D call of TRBD1 is as the table states it, not checked on the DNA. TRBV21-1 is shown as a pseudogene. This CDR3 is 14 amino acids long. The CDR3 loop is CASSKVGTGPPLHF. CDR3 nucleotide sequence: TGTGCCAGCAGCAAAGTAGGGACAGGACCACCCCTCCACTTT.

The chain combines TRBV7-2 with TRBJ1-2; D remains ambiguous. The V gene's germline CDR1 is SGHTA and CDR2 FQGNSA. V lost 5 bases and J lost 8, with 15 bases in between. The length of the CDR3 is 13 residues. The CDR3 here is CASSLRDLGGYTF. As DNA, the CDR3 is TGTGCCAGCAGCCTGAGGGATTTGGGAGGCTACACCTTC.